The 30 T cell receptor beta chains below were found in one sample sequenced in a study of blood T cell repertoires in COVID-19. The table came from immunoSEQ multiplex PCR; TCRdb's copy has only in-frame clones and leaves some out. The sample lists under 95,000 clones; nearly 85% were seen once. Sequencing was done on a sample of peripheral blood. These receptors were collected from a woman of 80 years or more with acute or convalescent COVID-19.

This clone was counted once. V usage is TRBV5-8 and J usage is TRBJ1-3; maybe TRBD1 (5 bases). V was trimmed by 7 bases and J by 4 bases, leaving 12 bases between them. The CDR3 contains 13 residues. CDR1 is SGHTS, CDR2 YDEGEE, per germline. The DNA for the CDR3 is TGTGCCAGCCGGGGGGGTTCCGGAAACACCATATATTTT. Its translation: CASRGGSGNTIYF.

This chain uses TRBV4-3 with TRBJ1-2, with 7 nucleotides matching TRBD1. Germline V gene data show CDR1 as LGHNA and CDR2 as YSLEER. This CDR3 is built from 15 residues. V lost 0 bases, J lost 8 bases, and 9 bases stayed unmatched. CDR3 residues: CASSQDVGRGSGYTF. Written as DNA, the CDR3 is TGCGCCAGCAGCCAAGATGTAGGCAGGGGGAGCGGCTACACCTTC.

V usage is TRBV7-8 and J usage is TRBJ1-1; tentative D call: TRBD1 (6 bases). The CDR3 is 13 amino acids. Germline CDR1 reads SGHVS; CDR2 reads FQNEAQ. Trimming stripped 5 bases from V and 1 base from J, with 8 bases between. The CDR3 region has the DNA TGTGCCAGCAGCCGGGGGCAGAACACTGAAGCTTTCTTT. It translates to CASSRGQNTEAFF.

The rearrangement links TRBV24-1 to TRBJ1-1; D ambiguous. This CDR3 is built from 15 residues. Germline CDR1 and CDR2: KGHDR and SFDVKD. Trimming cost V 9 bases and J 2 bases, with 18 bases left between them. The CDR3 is CATDRPGRGNTEAFF. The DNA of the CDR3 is TGTGCCACCGATCGTCCTGGGCGTGGCAACACTGAAGCTTTCTTT.

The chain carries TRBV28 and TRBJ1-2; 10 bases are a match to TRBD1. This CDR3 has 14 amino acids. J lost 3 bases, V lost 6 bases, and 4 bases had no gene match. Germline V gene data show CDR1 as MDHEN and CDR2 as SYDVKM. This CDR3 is CASRTGGRDYGYTF. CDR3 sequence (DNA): TGTGCCAGCAGGACAGGGGGCCGTGACTATGGCTACACCTTC.

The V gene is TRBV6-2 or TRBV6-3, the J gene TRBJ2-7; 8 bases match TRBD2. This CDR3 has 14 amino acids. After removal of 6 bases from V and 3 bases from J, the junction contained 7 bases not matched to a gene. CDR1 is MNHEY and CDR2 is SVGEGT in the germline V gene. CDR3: CASSRSGGDYEQYF. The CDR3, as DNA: TGTGCCAGCAGCCGGAGCGGGGGAGACTACGAGCAGTACTTC.

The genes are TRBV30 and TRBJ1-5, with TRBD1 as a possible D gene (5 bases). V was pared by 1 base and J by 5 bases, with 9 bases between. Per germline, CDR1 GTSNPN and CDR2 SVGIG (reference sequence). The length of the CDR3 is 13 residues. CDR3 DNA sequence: TGTGCCTGGAGTGGGGCAGGGCATCAGCCCCAGCATTTT. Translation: CAWSGAGHQPQHF.

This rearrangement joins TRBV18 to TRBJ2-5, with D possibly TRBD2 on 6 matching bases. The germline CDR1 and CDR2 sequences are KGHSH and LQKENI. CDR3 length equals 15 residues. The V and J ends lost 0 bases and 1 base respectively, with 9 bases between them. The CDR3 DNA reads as TGTGCCAGCTCACCACCGGGACTCTCCCAAGAGACCCAGTACTTC. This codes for CASSPPGLSQETQYF.

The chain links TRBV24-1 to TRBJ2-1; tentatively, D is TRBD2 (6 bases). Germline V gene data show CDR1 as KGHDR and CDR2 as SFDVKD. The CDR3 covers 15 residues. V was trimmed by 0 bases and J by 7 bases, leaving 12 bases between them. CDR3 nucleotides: TGTGCCACCAGTGATTTGGCGGGAACTGCTAATGAGCAGTTCTTC. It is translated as CATSDLAGTANEQFF.

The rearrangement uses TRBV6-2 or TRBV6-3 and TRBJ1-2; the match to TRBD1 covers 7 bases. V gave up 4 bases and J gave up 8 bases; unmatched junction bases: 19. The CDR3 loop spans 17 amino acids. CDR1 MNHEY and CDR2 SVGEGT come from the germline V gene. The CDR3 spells CASSFTGDLTLLVGYTF. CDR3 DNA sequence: TGTGCCAGCAGTTTTACAGGGGACCTCACCCTTTTGGTCGGCTACACCTTC.

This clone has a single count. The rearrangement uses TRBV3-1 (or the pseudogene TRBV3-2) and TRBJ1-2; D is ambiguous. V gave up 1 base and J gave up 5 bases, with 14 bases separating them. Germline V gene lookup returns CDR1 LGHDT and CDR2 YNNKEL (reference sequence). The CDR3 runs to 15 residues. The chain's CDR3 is CASSQGLETFYGYTF. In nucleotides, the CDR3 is TGTGCCAGCAGCCAAGGGCTAGAAACATTTTATGGCTACACCTTC.

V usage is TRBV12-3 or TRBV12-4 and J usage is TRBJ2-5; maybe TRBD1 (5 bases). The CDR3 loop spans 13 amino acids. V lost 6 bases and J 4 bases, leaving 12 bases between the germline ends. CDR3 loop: CASRSSRGETQYF. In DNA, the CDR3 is TGTGCCAGCAGGAGCTCTAGGGGAGAGACCCAGTACTTC.

CDR3 DNA sequence: TGCAGCGCTGCTCTACAGGGGATGAACGAGCAGTACTTC. It encodes CSAALQGMNEQYF. The V and J genes are TRBV29-1 and TRBJ2-7; the match to TRBD1 covers 7 bases. The J segment lost 5 bases and the V segment lost 7 bases, leaving 11 bases of the junction unmatched. The CDR3 is made up of 13 amino acids. The germline CDR1 and CDR2 sequences are SQVTM and ANQGSEA.

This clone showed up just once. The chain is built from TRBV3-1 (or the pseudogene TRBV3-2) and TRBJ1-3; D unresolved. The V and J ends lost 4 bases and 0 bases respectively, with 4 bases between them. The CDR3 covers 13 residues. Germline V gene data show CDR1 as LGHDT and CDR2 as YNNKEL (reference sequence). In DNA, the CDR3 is TGTGCCAGCAGCCCCAGCTCTGGAAACACCATATATTTT. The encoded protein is CASSPSSGNTIYF.

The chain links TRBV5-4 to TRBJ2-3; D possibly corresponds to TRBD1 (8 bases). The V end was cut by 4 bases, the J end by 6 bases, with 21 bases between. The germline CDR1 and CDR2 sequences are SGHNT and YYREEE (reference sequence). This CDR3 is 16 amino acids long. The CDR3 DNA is TGTGCCAGCAGCATAAGAACAGGGGGGGATTTGGATACGCAGTATTTT. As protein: CASSIRTGGDLDTQYF.

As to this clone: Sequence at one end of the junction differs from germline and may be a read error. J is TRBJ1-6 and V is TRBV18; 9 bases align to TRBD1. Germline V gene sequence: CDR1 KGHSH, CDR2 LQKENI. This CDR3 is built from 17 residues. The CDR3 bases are TGTGCCAGCTCACCTCGCGACAGGGGGATTAAAAATTCACCCCTCCATTTT. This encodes CASSPRDRGIKNSPLHF.

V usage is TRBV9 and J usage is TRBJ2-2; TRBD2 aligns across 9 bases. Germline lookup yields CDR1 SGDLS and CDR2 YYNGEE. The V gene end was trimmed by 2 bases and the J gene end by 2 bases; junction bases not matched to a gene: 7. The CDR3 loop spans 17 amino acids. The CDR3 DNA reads TGTGCCAGCAGCGTCCTGGGACTAGCAGTTAACACCGGGGAGCTGTTTTTT. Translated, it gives CASSVLGLAVNTGELFF.

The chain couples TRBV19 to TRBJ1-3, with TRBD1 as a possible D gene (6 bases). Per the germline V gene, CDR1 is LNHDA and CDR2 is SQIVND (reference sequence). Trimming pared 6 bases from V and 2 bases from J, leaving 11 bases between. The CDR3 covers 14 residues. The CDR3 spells CASRTGGPGNTIYF. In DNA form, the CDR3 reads TGTGCCAGTAGGACGGGGGGCCCTGGAAACACCATATATTTT.

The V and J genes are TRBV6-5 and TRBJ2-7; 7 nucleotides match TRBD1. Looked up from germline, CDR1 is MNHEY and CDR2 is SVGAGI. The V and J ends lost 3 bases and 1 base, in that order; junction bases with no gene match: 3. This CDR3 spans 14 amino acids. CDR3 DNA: TGTGCCAGCAGTTATGACAGGGCTTCCTACGAGCAGTACTTC. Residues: CASSYDRASYEQYF.

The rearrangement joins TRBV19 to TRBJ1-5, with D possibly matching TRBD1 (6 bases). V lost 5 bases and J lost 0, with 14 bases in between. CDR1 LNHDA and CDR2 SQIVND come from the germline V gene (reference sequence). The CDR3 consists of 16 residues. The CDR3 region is CASSSYRASSNQPQHF. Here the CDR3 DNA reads TGTGCCAGTAGTTCGTACAGGGCTTCTAGCAATCAGCCCCAGCATTTT.

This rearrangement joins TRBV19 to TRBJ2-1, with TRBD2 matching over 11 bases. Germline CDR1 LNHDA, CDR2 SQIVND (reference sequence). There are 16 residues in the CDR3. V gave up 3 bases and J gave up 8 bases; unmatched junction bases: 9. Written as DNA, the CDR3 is TGTGCCAGTAGTATTCTAACTAGCGGGAGAATCGATGAGCAGTTCTTC. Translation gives CASSILTSGRIDEQFF.

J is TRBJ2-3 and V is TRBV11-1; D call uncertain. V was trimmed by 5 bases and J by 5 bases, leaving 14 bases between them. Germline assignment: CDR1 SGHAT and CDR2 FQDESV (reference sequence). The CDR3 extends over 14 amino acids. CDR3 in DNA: TGTGCCAGCAGCGTCCGGTCCCCCGAAGATACGCAGTATTTT. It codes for CASSVRSPEDTQYF.

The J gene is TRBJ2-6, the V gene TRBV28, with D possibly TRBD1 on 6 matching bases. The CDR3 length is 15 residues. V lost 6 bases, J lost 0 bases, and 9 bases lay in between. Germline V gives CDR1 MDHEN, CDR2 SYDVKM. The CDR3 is CASSPGVSGANVLTF. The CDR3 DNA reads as TGTGCCAGCAGCCCAGGGGTCTCTGGGGCCAACGTCCTGACTTTC.

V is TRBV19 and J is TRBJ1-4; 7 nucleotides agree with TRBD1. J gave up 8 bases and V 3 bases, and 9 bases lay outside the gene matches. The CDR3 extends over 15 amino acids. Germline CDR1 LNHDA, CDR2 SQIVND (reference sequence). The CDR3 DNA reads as TGTGCCAGTAGTATGGGGGACAGTGTTGCGGAAAAACTGTTTTTT. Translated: CASSMGDSVAEKLFF.

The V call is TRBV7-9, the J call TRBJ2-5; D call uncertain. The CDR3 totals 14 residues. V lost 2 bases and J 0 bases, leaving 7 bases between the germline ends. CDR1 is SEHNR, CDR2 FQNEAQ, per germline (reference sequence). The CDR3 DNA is TGTGCCAGCAGCTTATATGAGAACCAAGAGACCCAGTACTTC. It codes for CASSLYENQETQYF. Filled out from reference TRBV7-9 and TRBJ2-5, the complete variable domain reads DTGVSQNPRHKITKRGQNVTFRCDPISEHNRLYWYRQTLGQGPEFLTYFQNEAQLEKSRLLSDRFSAERPKGSFSTLEIQRTEQGDSAMYLCASSLYENQETQYFGPGTRLLVL.

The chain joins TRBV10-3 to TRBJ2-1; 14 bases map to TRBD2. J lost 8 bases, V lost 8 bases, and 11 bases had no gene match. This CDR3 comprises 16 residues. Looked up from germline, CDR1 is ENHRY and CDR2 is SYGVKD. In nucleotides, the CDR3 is TGTGCCATCGTTCCGGGGACTAGCGGGAGTATGGATGAGCAGTTCTTC. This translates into CAIVPGTSGSMDEQFF.

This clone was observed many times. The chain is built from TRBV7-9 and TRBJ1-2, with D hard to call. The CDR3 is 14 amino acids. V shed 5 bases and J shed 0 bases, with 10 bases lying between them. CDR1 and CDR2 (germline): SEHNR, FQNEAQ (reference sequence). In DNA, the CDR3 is TGTGCCAGCAGCCCCCCGGGAGCTAACTATGGCTACACCTTC. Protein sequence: CASSPPGANYGYTF.

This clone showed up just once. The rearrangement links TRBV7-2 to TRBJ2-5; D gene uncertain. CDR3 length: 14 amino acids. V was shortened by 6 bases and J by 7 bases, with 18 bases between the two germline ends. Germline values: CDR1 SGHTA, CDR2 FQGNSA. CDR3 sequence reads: CASSQDRAGRTQYF. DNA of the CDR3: TGTGCCAGCAGTCAAGACCGCGCAGGTCGGACCCAGTACTTC. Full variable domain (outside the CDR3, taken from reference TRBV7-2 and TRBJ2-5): GAGVSQSPSNKVTEKGKDVELRCDPISGHTALYWYRQSLGQGLEFLIYFQGNSAPDKSGLPSDRFSAERTGGSVSTLTIQRTQQEDSAVYLCASSQDRAGRTQYFGPGTRLLVL.

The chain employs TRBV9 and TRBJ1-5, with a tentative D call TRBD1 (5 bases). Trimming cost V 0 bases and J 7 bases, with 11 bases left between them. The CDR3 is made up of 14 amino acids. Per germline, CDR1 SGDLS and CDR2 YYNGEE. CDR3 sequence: CASSVGRGGQPQHF. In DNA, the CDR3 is TGTGCCAGCAGCGTAGGGAGGGGCGGGCAGCCCCAGCATTTT. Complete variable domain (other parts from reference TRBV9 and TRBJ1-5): DSGVTQTPKHLITATGQRVTLRCSPRSGDLSVYWYQQSLDQGLQFLIQYYNGEERAKGNILERFSAQQFPDLHSELNLSSLELGDSALYFCASSVGRGGQPQHFGDGTRLSIL.

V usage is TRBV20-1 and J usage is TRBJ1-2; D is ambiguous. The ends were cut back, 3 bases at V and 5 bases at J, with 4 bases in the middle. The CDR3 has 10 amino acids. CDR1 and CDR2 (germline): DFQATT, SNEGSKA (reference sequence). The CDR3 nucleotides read TGCAGTGCTAGTGCGTATGGCTACACCTTC. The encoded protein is CSASAYGYTF.